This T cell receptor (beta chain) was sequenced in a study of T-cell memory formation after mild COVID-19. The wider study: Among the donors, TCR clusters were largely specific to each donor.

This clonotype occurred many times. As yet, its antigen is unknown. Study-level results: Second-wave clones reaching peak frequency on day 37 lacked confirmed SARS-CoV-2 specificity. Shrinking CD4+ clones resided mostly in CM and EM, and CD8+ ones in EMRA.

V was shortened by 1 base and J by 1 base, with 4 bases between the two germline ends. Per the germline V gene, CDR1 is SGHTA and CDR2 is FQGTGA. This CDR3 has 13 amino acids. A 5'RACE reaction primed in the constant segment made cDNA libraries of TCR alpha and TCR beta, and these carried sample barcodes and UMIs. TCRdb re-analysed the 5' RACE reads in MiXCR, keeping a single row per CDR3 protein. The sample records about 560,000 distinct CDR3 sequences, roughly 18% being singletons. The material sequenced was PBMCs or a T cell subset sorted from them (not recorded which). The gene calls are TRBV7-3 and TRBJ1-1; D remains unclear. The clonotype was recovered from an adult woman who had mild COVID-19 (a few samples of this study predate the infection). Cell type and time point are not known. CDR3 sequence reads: CASSLRPNTEAFF. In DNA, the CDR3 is TGTGCCAGCAGCTTAAGACCGAACACTGAAGCTTTCTTT.